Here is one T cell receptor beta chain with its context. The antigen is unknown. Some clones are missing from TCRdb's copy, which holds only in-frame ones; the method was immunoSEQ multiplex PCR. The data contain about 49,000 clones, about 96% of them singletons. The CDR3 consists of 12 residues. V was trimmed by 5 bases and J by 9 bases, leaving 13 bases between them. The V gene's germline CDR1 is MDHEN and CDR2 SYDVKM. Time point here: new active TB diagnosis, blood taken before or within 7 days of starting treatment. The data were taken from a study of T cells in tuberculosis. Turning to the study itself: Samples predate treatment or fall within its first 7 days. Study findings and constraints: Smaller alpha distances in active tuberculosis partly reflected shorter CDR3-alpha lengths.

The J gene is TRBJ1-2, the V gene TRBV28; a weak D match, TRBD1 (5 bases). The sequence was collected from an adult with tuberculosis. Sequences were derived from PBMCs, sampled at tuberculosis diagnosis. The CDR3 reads CASSAPGIRYTF. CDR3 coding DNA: TGTGCCAGCAGTGCACCAGGGATACGCTACACCTTC.